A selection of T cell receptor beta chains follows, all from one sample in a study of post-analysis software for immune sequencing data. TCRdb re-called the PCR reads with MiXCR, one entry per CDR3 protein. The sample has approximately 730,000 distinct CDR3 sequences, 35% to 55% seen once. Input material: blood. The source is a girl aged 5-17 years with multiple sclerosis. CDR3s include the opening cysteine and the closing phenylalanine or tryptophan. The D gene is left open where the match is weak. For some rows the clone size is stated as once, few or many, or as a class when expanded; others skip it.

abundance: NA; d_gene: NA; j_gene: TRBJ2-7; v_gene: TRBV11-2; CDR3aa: CASSLTWVGNYEQYF; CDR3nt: TGTGCCAGCAGCTTAACGTGGGTAGGGAACTACGAGCAGTACTTC
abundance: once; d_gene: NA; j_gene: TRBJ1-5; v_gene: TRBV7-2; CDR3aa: CASSSSRMKPQHF; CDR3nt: TGTGCCAGCAGCTCCTCCAGGATGAAACCCCAGCATTTT
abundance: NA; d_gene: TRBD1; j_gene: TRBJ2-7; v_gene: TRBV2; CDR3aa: CASRAGQAYEQYF; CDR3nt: TGTGCCAGCAGGGCGGGACAGGCCTACGAGCAGTACTTC
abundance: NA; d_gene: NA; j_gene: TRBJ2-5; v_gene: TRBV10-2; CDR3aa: CASLRGLGRNEQYF; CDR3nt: TGCGCCAGCCTCCGGGGGCTAGGCCGCAATGAGCAGTACTTC
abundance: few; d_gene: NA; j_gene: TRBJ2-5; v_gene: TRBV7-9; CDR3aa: CASSLQSTYQETQYF; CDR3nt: TGTGCCAGCAGCTTACAATCCACGTACCAAGAGACCCAGTACTTC
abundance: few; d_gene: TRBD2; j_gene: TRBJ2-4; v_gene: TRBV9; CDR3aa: CASSELAGGPGEQYF; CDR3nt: TGTGCCAGCAGCGAACTAGCGGGAGGGCCGGGGGAGCAGTACTTC
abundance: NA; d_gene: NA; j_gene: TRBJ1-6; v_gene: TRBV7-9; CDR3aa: CASSPDPRGPLHF; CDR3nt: TGTGCCAGCAGTCCTGACCCACGTGGACCCCTCCACTTT
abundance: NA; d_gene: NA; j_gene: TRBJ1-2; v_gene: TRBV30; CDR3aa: CACDTGHYGDGYTF; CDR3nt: TGTGCCTGCGACACGGGACACTACGGCGATGGCTACACCTTC
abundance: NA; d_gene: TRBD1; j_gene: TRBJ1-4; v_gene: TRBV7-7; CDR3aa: CASRGSPREKLFF; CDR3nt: TGTGCTAGCAGGGGGAGTCCCCGTGAAAAACTGTTTTTT
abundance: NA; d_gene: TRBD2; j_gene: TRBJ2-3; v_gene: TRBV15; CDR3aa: CATSYPGTSGRSYTQYF; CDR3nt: TGTGCCACCAGCTATCCAGGCACTAGCGGGAGGTCGTATACGCAGTATTTT
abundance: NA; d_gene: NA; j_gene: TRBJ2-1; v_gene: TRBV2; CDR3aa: CATQTAQSSYNEQFF; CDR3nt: TGTGCCACCCAAACAGCGCAAAGCTCCTACAATGAGCAGTTCTTC
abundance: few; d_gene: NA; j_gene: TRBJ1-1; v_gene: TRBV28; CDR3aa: CASSPLLGATEAFF; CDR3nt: TGTGCCAGCAGCCCTCTTCTGGGGGCAACTGAAGCTTTCTTT
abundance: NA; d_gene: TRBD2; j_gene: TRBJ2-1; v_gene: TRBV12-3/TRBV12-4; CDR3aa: CASTSLAGGPPNEQFF; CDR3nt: TGTGCCAGCACCTCTCTAGCGGGAGGACCCCCCAATGAGCAGTTCTTC
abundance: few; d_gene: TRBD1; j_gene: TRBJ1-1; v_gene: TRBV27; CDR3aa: CASSLSRTGVSTEAFF; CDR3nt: TGTGCCAGCAGTTTATCTCGGACAGGGGTGAGCACTGAAGCTTTCTTT
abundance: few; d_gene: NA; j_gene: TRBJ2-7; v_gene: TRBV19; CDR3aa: CASSIRRGSYEQYF; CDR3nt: TGTGCCAGTAGTATAAGGAGGGGCTCCTACGAGCAGTACTTC
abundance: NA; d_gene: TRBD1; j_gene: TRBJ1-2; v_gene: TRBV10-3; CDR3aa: CATTGDHYGYTF; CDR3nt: TGTGCCACGACAGGGGATCACTATGGCTACACCTTC
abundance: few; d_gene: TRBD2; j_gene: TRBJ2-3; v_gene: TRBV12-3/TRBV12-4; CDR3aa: CASSFYRAGVSDTQYF; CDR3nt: TGTGCCAGCAGTTTTTATCGGGCGGGAGTCTCAGATACGCAGTATTTT
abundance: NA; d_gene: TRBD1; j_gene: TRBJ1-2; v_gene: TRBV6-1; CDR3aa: CASSEISRDRERGYTF; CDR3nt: TGTGCCAGCAGTGAAATTTCCCGAGACAGGGAACGTGGCTACACCTTC
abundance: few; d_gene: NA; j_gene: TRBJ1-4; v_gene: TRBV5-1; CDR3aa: CASKRGETNEKLFF; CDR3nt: TGCGCCAGCAAACGAGGGGAGACGAATGAAAAACTGTTTTTT
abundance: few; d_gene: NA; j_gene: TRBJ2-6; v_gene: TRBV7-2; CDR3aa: CASSLVIGQSGANVLTF; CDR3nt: TGTGCCAGCAGCTTAGTGATAGGACAGTCTGGGGCCAACGTCCTGACTTTC
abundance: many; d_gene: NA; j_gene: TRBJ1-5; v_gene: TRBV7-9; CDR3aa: CASSLGDQPQHF; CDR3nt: TGTGCCAGCAGCTTAGGGGATCAGCCCCAGCATTTT
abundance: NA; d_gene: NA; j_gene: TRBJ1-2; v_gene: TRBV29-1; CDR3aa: CNVEAQPNYGHTF; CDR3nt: TGCAACGTTGAAGCTCAGCCTAACTATGGCCACACCTTC
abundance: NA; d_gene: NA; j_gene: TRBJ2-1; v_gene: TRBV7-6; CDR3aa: CASSLVRSPEQFF; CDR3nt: TGTGCCAGCAGCTTAGTCAGAAGCCCGGAGCAGTTCTTC
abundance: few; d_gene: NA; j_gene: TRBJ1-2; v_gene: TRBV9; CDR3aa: CASSGDVYGYTF; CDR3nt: TGTGCCAGCTCAGGAGATGTCTATGGCTACACCTTC
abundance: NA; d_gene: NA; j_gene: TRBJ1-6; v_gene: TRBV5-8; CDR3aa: CASSLDRSNSPLHF; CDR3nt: TGTGCCAGCAGCCTAGACCGATCCAATTCACCCCTCCACTTT
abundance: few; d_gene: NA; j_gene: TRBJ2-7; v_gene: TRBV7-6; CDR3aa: CASSLDPSALSYEQYF; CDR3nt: TGTGCCAGCAGCTTAGACCCTAGCGCCCTCTCCTACGAGCAGTACTTC
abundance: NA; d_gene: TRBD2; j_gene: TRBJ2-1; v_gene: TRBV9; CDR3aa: CASSVFSGSKGNEQFF; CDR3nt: TGTGCCAGCAGCGTTTTTAGCGGGAGTAAGGGGAATGAGCAGTTCTTC
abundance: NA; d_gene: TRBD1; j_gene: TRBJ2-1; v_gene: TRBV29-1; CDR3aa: CSVSGQGTQFF; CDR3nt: TGCAGCGTTTCGGGACAGGGTACGCAGTTCTTC
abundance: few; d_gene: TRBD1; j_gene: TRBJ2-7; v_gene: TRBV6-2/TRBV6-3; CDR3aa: CASSYGTGFPYEQYF; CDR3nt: TGTGCCAGCAGTTACGGGACAGGCTTTCCCTACGAGCAGTACTTC
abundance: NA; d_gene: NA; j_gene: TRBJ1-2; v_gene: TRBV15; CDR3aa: CATSSYRNYGYTF; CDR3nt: TGTGCCACCAGCAGTTACAGAAACTATGGCTACACCTTC
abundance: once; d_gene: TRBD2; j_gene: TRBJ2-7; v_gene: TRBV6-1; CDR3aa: CASSELLAGGNYEQYF; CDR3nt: TGTGCCAGCAGTGAGTTGCTAGCGGGAGGGAACTACGAGCAGTACTTC
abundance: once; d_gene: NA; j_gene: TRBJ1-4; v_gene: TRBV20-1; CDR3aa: CSAREAGYGEKLFF; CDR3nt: TGCAGTGCTAGAGAGGCAGGGTATGGTGAAAAACTGTTTTTT
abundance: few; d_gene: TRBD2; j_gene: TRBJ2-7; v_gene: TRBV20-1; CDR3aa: CSARDRMRLAGSGYEQYF; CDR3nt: TGCAGTGCTAGAGATCGCATGAGACTAGCTGGATCGGGCTACGAGCAGTACTTC
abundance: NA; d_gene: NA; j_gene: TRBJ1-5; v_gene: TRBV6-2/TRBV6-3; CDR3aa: CASTPGISNQPQHF; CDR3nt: TGTGCCAGCACCCCAGGCATTAGCAATCAGCCCCAGCATTTT
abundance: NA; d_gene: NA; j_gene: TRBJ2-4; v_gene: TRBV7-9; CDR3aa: CASSHVSRTENIQYF; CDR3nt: TGTGCCAGCAGCCACGTCTCGCGGACGGAAAACATTCAGTACTTC
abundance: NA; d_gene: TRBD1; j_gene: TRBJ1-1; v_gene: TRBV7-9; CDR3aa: CASSFRPGTGEAFF; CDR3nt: TGTGCCAGCAGCTTCCGACCCGGGACAGGGGAAGCTTTCTTT
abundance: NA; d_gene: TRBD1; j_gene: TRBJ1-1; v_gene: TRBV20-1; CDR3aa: CSARDLKRDREAFF; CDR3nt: TGCAGTGCTAGAGATTTGAAAAGGGACAGGGAAGCTTTCTTT
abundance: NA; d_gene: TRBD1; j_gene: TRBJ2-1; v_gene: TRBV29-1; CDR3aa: CSVAQGAVNEQFF; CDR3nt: TGCAGCGTAGCACAGGGGGCAGTCAATGAGCAGTTCTTC
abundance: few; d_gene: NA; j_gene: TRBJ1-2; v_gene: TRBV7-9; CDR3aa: CASSATGTPNGDGYTF; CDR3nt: TGTGCCAGCAGCGCAACCGGGACACCAAACGGAGATGGCTACACCTTC
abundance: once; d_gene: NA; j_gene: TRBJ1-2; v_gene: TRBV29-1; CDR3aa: CSVNQGGYGYTF; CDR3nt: TGCAGCGTTAACCAGGGTGGCTATGGCTACACCTTC
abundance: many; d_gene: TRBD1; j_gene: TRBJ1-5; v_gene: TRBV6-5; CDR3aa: CASSRTGGKRNQPQHF; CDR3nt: TGTGCCAGCAGCAGGACAGGGGGCAAACGCAATCAGCCCCAGCATTTT
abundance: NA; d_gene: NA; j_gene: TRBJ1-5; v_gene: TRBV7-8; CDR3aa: CASSQGAAYSNQPQHF; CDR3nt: TGTGCCAGCAGCCAGGGAGCCGCTTATAGCAATCAGCCCCAGCATTTT
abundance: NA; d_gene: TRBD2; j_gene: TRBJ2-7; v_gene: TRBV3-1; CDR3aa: CASSQTGGVKPYEQYF; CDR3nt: TGTGCCAGCAGTCAAACCGGGGGGGTGAAACCCTACGAGCAGTACTTC
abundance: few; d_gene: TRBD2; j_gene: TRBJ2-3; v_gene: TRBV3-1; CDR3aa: CASSPSGRPADTQYF; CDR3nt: TGTGCCAGCAGCCCCAGCGGGAGACCCGCAGATACGCAGTATTTT
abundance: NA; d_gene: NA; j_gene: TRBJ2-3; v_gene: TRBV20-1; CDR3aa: CSARDGVAYGDTQYF; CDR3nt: TGCAGTGCTAGAGATGGCGTGGCTTACGGAGATACGCAGTATTTT
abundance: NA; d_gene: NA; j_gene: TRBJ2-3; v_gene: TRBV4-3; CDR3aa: CASSQDSRDTQYF; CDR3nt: TGCGCCAGCAGCCAAGATTCGCGGGATACGCAGTATTTT
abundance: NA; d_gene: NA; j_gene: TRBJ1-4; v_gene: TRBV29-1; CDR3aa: CSVAQGRVEKLFF; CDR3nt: TGCAGCGTTGCACAGGGCCGAGTTGAAAAACTGTTTTTT
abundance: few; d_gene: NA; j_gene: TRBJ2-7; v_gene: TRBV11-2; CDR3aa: CASSLDRISGYEQYF; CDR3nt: TGTGCCAGCAGCTTAGATCGAATTAGCGGCTACGAGCAGTACTTC
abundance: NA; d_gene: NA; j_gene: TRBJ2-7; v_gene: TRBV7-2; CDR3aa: CASSLSSRGEQYF; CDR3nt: TGTGCCAGCAGCCTAAGCTCGCGTGGCGAGCAGTACTTC
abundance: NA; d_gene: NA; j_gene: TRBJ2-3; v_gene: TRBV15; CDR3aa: CASSTWDTRTDTQYF; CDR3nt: TGTGCCAGCAGCACTTGGGACACTCGCACAGATACGCAGTATTTT
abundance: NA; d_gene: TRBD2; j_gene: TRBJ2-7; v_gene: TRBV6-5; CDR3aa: CASSYALAGGGEQYF; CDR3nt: TGTGCCAGCAGTTATGCGCTAGCGGGAGGGGGCGAGCAGTACTTC
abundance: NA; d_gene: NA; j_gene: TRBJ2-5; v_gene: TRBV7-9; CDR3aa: CASSPQTGGLETQYF; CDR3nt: TGTGCCAGCAGCCCCCAGACGGGGGGCCTCGAGACCCAGTACTTC
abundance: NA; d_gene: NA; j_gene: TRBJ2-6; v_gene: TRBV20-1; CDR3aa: CSAQSPGANVLTF; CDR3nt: TGCAGTGCCCAGTCGCCCGGGGCCAACGTCCTGACTTTC
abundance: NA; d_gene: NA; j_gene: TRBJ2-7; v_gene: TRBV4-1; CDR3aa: CASSPKGTHSVEQYF; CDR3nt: TGCGCCAGCAGCCCAAAAGGGACTCACTCAGTCGAGCAGTACTTC
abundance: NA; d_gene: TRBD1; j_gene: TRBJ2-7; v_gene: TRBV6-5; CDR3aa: CASILHRDRDSYEQYF; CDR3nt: TGTGCCAGCATTCTGCACCGGGACAGGGACTCCTACGAGCAGTACTTC
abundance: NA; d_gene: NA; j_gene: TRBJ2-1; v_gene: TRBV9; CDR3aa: CASSVGLGRHEQFF; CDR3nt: TGTGCCAGCAGCGTAGGTTTAGGTCGTCATGAGCAGTTCTTC
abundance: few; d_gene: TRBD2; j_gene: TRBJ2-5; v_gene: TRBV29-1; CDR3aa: CSVDSGLAGPLREQYF; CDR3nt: TGCAGCGTTGATTCGGGACTAGCGGGTCCGTTGAGGGAGCAGTACTTC
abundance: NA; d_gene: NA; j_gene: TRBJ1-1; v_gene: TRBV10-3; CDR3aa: CAISEGVGLQTNTEAFF; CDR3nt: TGTGCCATCAGTGAGGGTGTGGGTTTGCAGACGAACACTGAAGCTTTCTTT